The clone carrying this TCR beta chain appeared once. Trimming at V came to 4 bases and at J to 4 bases, leaving 6 bases not matched to a gene. CDR3 length: 15 residues. Germline V CDR1 and CDR2: GTSNPN, SVGIG (reference sequence). Profiling relied on immunoSEQ multiplex PCR, and the TCRdb table lists in-frame clones only, not all of them. In the table there are about 270,000 clones, roughly 86% of which are singletons. The sample comes from a study of blood T cell repertoires in COVID-19. Study information: Collection of acute and convalescent COVID-19 samples took place in the United States, Italy and Spain.

The TCR sequence derives from a woman aged 18-29 years who had recovered from COVID-19. Specimen: PBMCs or T cells enriched from blood (not recorded which). The chain uses TRBV30 and TRBJ2-1; 11 bases agree with TRBD2. The CDR3 sequence is CAWNSGTSGYNEQFF. As DNA, the CDR3 is TGTGCCTGGAACTCCGGGACTAGCGGATACAATGAGCAGTTCTTC. The full variable domain, in which reference TRBV30 and TRBJ2-1 provide the parts outside the CDR3, is SQTIHQWPATLVQPVGSPLSLECTVEGTSNPNLYWYRQAAGRGLQLLFYSVGIGQISSEVPQNLSASRPQDRQFILSSKKLLLSDSGFYLCAWNSGTSGYNEQFFGPGTRLTVL.